The TCR beta chain under discussion was sequenced for a study of high-grade serous ovarian cancer treatment subgroups. In the study overall: Each sample yielded on average roughly 7,000 unique TCR beta rearrangements from approximately 15,000 reads.

Sequencing was performed with immunoSEQ multiplex PCR; in TCRdb, only in-frame clones are kept and a portion is missing. The repertoire has 30,000 to 40,000 clones, roughly 83% of them found once; the top ten carry about 3%. Tumor tissue was taken before any definitive surgery or chemotherapy was given. Germline lookup yields CDR1 SNHLY and CDR2 FYNNEI. V shed 6 bases and J 5 bases; nucleotides not matched to a gene: 11. The CDR3 is made up of 15 amino acids. Sequenced: tumor tissue. The chain recombines TRBV2 with TRBJ2-5; 8 bases align to TRBD1. The source of this sequence is a human donor with high-grade serous ovarian cancer. The DNA for the CDR3 is TGTGCCAGCAGCCCCGTAGGACAGGGAGTTGAGACCCAGTACTTC. Its translation: CASSPVGQGVETQYF.